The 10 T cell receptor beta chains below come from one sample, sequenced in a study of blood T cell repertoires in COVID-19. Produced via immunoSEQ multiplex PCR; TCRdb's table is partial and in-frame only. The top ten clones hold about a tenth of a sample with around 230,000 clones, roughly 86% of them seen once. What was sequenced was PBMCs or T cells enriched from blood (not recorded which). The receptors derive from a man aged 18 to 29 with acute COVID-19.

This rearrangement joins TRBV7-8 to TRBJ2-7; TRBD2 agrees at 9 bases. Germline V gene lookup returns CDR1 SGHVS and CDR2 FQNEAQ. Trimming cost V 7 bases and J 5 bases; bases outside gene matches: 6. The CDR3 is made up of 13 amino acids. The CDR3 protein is CASNLAGSHEQYF. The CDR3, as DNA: TGTGCCAGCAATCTAGCGGGATCCCACGAGCAGTACTTC.

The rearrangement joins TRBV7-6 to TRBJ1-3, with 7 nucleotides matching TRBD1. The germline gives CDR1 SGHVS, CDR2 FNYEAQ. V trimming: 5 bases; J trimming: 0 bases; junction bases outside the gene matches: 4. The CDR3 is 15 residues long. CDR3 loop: CASSPRQGSGNTIYF. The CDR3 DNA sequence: TGTGCCAGCAGCCCCAGACAGGGCTCTGGAAACACCATATATTTT.

CDR3 sequence reads: CAWRGQGQGTEAFF. The CDR3 DNA follows: TGTGCCTGGAGGGGACAGGGGCAGGGCACTGAAGCTTTCTTT. The genes are TRBV30 and TRBJ1-1, with 10 bases fitting TRBD1. Germline-derived CDR1 and CDR2 are GTSNPN and SVGIG (reference sequence). The CDR3 totals 14 residues. Unmatched junction bases numbered 5, after V lost 3 bases and J lost 4 bases.

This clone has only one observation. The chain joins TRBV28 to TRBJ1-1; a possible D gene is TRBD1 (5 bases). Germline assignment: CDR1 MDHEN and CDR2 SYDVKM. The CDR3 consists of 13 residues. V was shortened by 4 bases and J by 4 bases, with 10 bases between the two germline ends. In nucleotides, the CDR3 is TGTGCCAGCAGTTCAGGGTTTCGCACTGAAGCTTTCTTT. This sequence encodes CASSSGFRTEAFF.

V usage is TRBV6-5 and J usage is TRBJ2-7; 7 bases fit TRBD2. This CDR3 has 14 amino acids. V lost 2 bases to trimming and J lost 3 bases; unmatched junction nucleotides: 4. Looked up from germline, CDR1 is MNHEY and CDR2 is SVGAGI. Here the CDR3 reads CASSYDQRGYEQYF. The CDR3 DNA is TGTGCCAGCAGTTACGACCAGCGGGGCTACGAGCAGTACTTC.

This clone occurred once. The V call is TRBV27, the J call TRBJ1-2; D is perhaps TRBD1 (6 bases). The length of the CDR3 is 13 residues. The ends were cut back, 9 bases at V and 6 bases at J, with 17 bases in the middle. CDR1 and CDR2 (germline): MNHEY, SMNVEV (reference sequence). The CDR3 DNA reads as TGTGCCAGTCGTTCCCACGGGACAAATGGCTACACCTTC. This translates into CASRSHGTNGYTF.

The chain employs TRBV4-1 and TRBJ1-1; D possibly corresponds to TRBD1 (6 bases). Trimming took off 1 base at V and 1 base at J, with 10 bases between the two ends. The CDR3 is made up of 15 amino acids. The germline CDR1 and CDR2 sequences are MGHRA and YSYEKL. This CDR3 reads CASSQADSRNTEAFF. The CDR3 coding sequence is TGCGCCAGCAGCCAAGCGGACAGCCGGAACACTGAAGCTTTCTTT.

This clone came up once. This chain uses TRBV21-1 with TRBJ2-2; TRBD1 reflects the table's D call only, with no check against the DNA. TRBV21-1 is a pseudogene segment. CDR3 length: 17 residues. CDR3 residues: CASSPRQGARRTGELFF. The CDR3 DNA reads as TGTGCCAGCAGCCCGAGACAGGGGGCAAGGCGCACCGGGGAGCTGTTTTTT.

DNA for the CDR3: TGTGCCAGCAGCTTAAGCCGCGCGGGATTAGCGGGAGGTCTGGAGTACTTC. Residues: CASSLSRAGLAGGLEYF. V is TRBV7-2 and J is TRBJ2-5; 10 positions agree with TRBD2. Per the germline V gene, CDR1 is SGHTA and CDR2 is FQGNSA. V was clipped by 2 bases and J by 12 bases; unmatched bases: 18. This CDR3 spans 17 amino acids.

The CDR3 region is CASSPKDGTGEYEQYF. The DNA of the CDR3 is TGTGCCAGCAGCCCAAAGGACGGGACAGGGGAGTACGAGCAGTACTTC. The chain joins TRBV14 to TRBJ2-7, with 10 bases fitting TRBD1. Germline assignment: CDR1 SGHDN and CDR2 FVKESK. The CDR3 totals 16 residues. J was trimmed by 4 bases and V by 4 bases; bases with no gene match: 10. Filled out from reference TRBV14 and TRBJ2-7, the complete variable domain reads EAGVTQFPSHSVIEKGQTVTLRCDPISGHDNLYWYRRVMGKEIKFLLHFVKESKQDESGMPNNRFLAERTGGTYSTLKVQPAELEDSGVYFCASSPKDGTGEYEQYFGPGTRLTVT.